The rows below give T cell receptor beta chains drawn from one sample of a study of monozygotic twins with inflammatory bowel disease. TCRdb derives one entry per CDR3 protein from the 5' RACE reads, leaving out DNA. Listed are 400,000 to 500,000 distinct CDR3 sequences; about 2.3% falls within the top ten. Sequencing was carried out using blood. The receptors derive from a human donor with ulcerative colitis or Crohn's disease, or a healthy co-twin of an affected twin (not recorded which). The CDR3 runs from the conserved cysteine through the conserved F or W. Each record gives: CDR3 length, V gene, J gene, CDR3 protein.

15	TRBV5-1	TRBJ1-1	CASSLTGEGDTEAFF
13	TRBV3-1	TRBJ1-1	CASRSIGATEAFF
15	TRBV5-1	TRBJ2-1	CASSLSLAGVNEQFF
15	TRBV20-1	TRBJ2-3	CSARVASGMADTQYF
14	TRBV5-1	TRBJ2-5	CASSLVAGSETQYF
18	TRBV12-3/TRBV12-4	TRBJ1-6	CASSHRGGRSSYNSPLHF
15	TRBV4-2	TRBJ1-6	CASSPTTGENSPLHF
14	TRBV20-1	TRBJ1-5	CSAREGFGNQPQHF
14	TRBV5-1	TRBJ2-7	CASSLRQGMDEQYF
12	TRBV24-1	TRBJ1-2	CATSGTGTGYTF
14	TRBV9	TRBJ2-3	CASSDGGDTDTQYF
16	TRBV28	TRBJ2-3	CASSLLGTEDTDTQYF
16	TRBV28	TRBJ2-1	CASSGQLAGFYNEQFF
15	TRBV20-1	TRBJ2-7	CSAGTSSIPHHEQYF
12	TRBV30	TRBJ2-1	CAWRIWSNEQFF
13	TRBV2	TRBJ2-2	CASSGVAAGELFF
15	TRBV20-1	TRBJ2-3	CSARTLQGERDTQYF
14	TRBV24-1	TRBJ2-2	CATSGGVAFGELFF
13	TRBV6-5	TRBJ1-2	CASSPYRGQGYTF
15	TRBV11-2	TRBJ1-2	CASRKTGGRGYGYTF
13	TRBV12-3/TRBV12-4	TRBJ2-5	CASSFGHSETQYF
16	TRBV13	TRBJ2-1	CASSISGRRAYNEQFF
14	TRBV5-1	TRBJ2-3	CASTETSRGDTQYF
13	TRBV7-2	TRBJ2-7	CASSWDRVYEQYF
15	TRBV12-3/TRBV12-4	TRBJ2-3	CASSHRDRVEDTQYF
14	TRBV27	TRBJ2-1	CASSGLGSYNEQFF
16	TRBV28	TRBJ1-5	CASSLMGVAIHQPQHF
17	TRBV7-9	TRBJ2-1	CASSTTLAGASYNEQFF
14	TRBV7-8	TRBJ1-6	CASSLAGANSPLHF
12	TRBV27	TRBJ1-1	CATRGSGTEAFF
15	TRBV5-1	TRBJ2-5	CASSRQGGEGETQYF
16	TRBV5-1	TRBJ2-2	CASSLVAGGNTGELFF
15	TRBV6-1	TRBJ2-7	CASSPPDRGTYEQYF
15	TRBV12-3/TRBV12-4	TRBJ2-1	CASSQRGQSYNEQFF
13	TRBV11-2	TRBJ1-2	CASSFGTEYGYTF
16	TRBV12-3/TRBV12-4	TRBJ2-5	CASSLALREGRETQYF
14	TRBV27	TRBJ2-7	CASSPGTETYEQYF
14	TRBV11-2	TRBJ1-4	CASRSLDRDKKLFF
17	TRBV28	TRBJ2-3	CASSSFRFYRDTDTQYF
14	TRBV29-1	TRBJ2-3	CSVRTEGIKDTQYF
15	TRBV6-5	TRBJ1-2	CASSYSVGGYDGYTF
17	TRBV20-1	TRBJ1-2	CSARKTPHGQPDYGYTF
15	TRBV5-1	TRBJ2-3	CASSGLAGATDTQYF
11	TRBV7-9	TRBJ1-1	CASRGGFEAFF
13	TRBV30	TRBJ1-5	CAWSPTVNQPQHF
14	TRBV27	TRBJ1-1	CASFSQGDRTEAFF
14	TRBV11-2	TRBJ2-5	CASSLDYAGETQYF
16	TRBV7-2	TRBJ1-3	CASSSVPTDRHDTIYF
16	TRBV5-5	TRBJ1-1	CASSAGGQGANTEAFF
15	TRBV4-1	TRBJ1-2	CASSRTGEGSYGYTF
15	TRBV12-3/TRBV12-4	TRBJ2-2	CASSFSSRGPKELFF
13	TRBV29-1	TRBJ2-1	CSATTGANNEQFF
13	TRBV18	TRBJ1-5	CASSPEGYQPQHF
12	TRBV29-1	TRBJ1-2	CSVGLGAEGYTF
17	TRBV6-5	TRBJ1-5	CASSYLKPGGSNQPQHF
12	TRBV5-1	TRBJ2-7	CASSFDSYEQYF
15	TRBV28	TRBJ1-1	CASSLDRVPLTEAFF
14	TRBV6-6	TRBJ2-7	CASLSDITAYEQYF
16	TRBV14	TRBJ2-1	CASSQLPGQGSPGKFF
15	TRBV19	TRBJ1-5	CASTPPGNSNQPQHF